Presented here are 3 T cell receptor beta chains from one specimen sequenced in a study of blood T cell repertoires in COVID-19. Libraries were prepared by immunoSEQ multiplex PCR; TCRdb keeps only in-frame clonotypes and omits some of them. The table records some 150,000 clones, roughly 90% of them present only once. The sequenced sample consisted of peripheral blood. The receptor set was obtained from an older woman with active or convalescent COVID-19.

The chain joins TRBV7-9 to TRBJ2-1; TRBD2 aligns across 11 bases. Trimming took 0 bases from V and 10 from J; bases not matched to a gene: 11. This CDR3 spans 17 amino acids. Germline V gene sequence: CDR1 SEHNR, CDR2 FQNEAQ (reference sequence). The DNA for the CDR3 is TGTGCCAGCAGCTTAGCCCAACTAGCGGGGGTCCCCGGGGAGCAGTTCTTC. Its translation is CASSLAQLAGVPGEQFF.

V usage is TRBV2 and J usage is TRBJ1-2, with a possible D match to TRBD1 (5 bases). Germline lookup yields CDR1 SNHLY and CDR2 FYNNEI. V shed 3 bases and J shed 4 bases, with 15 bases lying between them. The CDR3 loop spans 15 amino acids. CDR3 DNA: TGTGCCAGCAGTGAGGTAGACAGCCCGAGCTATGGCTACACCTTC. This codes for CASSEVDSPSYGYTF.

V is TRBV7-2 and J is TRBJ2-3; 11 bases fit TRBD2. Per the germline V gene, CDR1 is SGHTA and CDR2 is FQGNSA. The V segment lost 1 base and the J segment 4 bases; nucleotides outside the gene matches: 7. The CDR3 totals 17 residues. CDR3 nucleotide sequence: TGTGCCAGCAGCTTAGGTGGTAGCGGGGGGGCGGCAGATACGCAGTATTTT. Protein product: CASSLGGSGGAADTQYF.